This T cell receptor (beta chain) comes out of a study of cytomegalovirus exposure and HLA in healthy donors. Looking at the study overall: Among over 350 genotyped donors, around 80% fell in the Caucasian-associated ancestry cluster.

Per germline, CDR1 SGHTA and CDR2 FQGTGA. The trim removed 1 base at V and 1 base at J, leaving 9 bases unmatched. The length of the CDR3 is 19 residues. 13 Jbeta primers and 60 Vbeta primers were used for the PCR. TCRdb's copy holds only in-frame clones and misses some; the assay was immunoSEQ multiplex PCR. The table shows 150,000 to 200,000 clones, with about 72% occurring only once. Sequencing was carried out using PBMCs. The rearrangement links TRBV7-3 to TRBJ2-2; 10 bases agree with TRBD2. The TCR originated in a male donor in good health and CMV-seronegative. CDR3: CASSLRPKPSGGNTGELFF. DNA for the CDR3: TGTGCCAGCAGCTTAAGACCCAAGCCTAGCGGGGGGAACACCGGGGAGCTGTTTTTT.